The following is a TCR beta chain sequence with its context. Its antigen is currently unknown. This record belongs to a study of OX40 agonist ivuxolimab in advanced cancers. On the study more broadly: Those enrolled were 82.7% male, with a mean age of approximately 60 years and ages from about 20 to 85. Partial responses occurred in Three dose-escalation patients, one with hepatocellular carcinoma and two with cutaneous melanoma.

General study results and limits: In the expanded peripheral T cells, antigen specificity was never determined.

The protocol was immunoSEQ multiplex PCR, while the TCRdb copy is restricted to in-frame clones and leaves out a portion. Here the sample spans 30,000 or so clones, roughly 84% being singletons. The clonotype was recovered from an adult with an advanced solid tumor such as melanoma, head and neck, liver or kidney cancer. Source: CD4+ or CD8+ T cells sorted from blood, taken in a trial of the OX40 agonist ivuxolimab.

This chain's CDR3 is CSVEDLEGRTGANVLTF. The CDR3 DNA is TGCAGCGTTGAAGATCTAGAGGGGAGGACTGGGGCCAACGTCCTGACTTTC. The V and J genes are TRBV29-1 and TRBJ2-6; tentatively, D is TRBD2 (6 bases). The CDR3 runs to 17 residues. Germline CDR1 and CDR2: SQVTM and ANQGSEA. V lost 0 bases and J 2 bases, leaving 14 bases between the germline ends.